The rows below give T cell receptor beta chains drawn from one sample of a study of vaccination effects on CD4 cells after COVID-19. TCRdb's copy holds only in-frame clones and misses some; the assay was immunoSEQ multiplex PCR. The sample includes approximately 60,000 clones, about four fifths of them seen just once. The antigens these receptors bind are not known. Sequencing used CD4+ T cells from PBMCs cultured without peptide, obtained after COVID-19 vaccination. Source of these receptors: a human donor who received a COVID-19 vaccine. CDR3s include the opening cysteine and the closing phenylalanine or tryptophan. A D gene is named only where the DNA matches it firmly. Where a row states a size, it is once, few, many or the class of an expanded clone; other rows omit it.

.	TRBJ1-1	TRBV18	TRBD1	CASSRQGSLNTEAFF	TGTGCCAGCTCACGACAGGGGAGCTTGAACACTGAAGCTTTCTTT
.	TRBJ2-7	TRBV2	.	CASTGESYEQYF	TGTGCCAGCACAGGCGAGTCCTACGAGCAGTACTTC
.	TRBJ2-3	TRBV2	TRBD2	CACGTSGGPSTDTQYF	TGTGCCTGCGGGACTAGCGGGGGGCCTAGCACAGATACGCAGTATTTT
.	TRBJ2-1	TRBV20-1	.	CSASPVAEQFF	TGCAGTGCTAGCCCCGTGGCCGAGCAGTTCTTC
.	TRBJ2-2	TRBV5-4	TRBD1	CASSPDRGVTGELFF	TGTGCCAGCAGCCCGGACAGGGGGGTCACCGGGGAGCTGTTTTTT
.	TRBJ2-7	TRBV4-1	.	CASSQVGGRAYEQYF	TGCGCCAGCAGCCAAGTAGGGGGTAGAGCCTACGAGCAGTACTTC
.	TRBJ2-2	TRBV7-8	.	CASSLARNTGELFF	TGTGCCAGCAGCTTAGCGAGGAACACCGGGGAGCTGTTTTTT
.	TRBJ2-2	TRBV4-2	TRBD2	CASSPGGLAAFRNTGELFF	TGTGCCAGCAGCCCGGGCGGACTAGCGGCATTTAGAAACACCGGGGAGCTGTTTTTT
.	TRBJ2-2	TRBV5-4	.	CASSPRRGGNPGGELFF	TGTGCCAGCAGCCCCCGGAGGGGCGGGAATCCTGGCGGGGAGCTGTTTTTT
.	TRBJ1-2	TRBV19	TRBD1	CASSPGTGGNYGYTF	TGTGCCAGTAGTCCCGGGACAGGGGGTAACTATGGCTACACCTTC
.	TRBJ1-2	TRBV11-1	.	CASSLRRKGDGYTF	TGTGCCAGCAGCTTAAGGAGAAAGGGAGATGGCTACACCTTC
.	TRBJ1-2	TRBV25-1	.	CASSGPNFYGYTF	TGTGCCAGCAGTGGTCCCAATTTCTATGGCTACACCTTC
.	TRBJ2-7	TRBV7-2	.	CASSPQGKGGAEQYF	TGTGCCAGCAGCCCACAGGGGAAAGGCGGGGCCGAGCAGTACTTC
.	TRBJ1-4	TRBV6-4	.	CASSDSEGSDEKLFF	TGTGCCAGCAGTGACTCAGAGGGTTCGGATGAAAAACTGTTTTTT
.	TRBJ2-7	TRBV4-1	TRBD1	CASSQPGQGPYEQYF	TGCGCCAGCAGCCAACCGGGACAGGGCCCCTACGAGCAGTACTTC
.	TRBJ2-7	TRBV4-3	TRBD2	CASSQDIAGRVYEQYF	TGCGCCAGCAGCCAAGACATAGCGGGGAGGGTGTACGAGCAGTACTTC
.	TRBJ2-7	TRBV28	TRBD2	CASSFQSSGYEQYF	TGTGCCAGCAGTTTCCAGTCTAGCGGCTACGAGCAGTACTTC
.	TRBJ1-1	TRBV9	TRBD1	CASSADGQGETEAFF	TGTGCCAGCAGCGCCGACGGACAGGGAGAAACTGAAGCTTTCTTT
.	TRBJ2-5	TRBV30	TRBD1	CATERTGIQETQYF	TGTGCCACAGAGCGGACAGGTATTCAAGAGACCCAGTACTTC
.	TRBJ1-1	TRBV20-1	.	CSVGGTEAFF	TGCAGTGTTGGGGGCACTGAAGCTTTCTTT
.	TRBJ2-1	TRBV5-4	TRBD1	CASSLRQGSEQFF	TGTGCCAGCAGCCTCAGACAGGGTAGTGAGCAGTTCTTC
many	TRBJ1-1	TRBV3-1/TRBV3-2	TRBD1	CASSRQGTTEAFF	TGTGCCAGCAGTCGACAGGGGACCACTGAAGCTTTCTTT
.	TRBJ1-1	TRBV4-2	TRBD1	CASSPAGGSSEAFF	TGTGCCAGCAGCCCCGCAGGGGGGTCCTCTGAAGCTTTCTTT
.	TRBJ1-1	TRBV2	.	CASSEALAAEAFF	TGTGCCAGCAGTGAAGCACTGGCCGCTGAAGCTTTCTTT
.	TRBJ2-5	TRBV7-2	.	CASSPSRTQETQYF	TGTGCCAGCAGCCCCTCGAGGACACAAGAGACCCAGTACTTC
.	TRBJ2-7	TRBV6-2/TRBV6-3	TRBD2	CASSPLSSGRNEQYF	TGTGCCAGCAGCCCACTGTCTAGCGGGAGAAACGAGCAGTACTTC
.	TRBJ1-1	TRBV11-2	.	CASSFMTESAEAFF	TGTGCCAGCAGCTTTATGACAGAGAGCGCTGAAGCTTTCTTT
.	TRBJ2-7	TRBV25-1	.	CASSEIGRYEQYF	TGTGCCAGCAGTGAGATCGGCCGCTACGAGCAGTACTTC
.	TRBJ2-3	TRBV3-1/TRBV3-2	TRBD2	CASSRRGADTQYF	TGTGCCAGCAGCCGGCGGGGGGCAGATACGCAGTATTTT
.	TRBJ2-5	TRBV10-3	TRBD1	CAINRDREETQYF	TGTGCCATCAACAGGGACAGGGAAGAGACCCAGTACTTC
.	TRBJ2-7	TRBV5-8	.	CASSLEDSFYEQYF	TGTGCCAGCAGCTTGGAGGACAGCTTCTACGAGCAGTACTTC
.	TRBJ1-1	TRBV14	.	CASSQGRNTEAFF	TGTGCCAGCAGCCAAGGAAGGAACACTGAAGCTTTCTTT
few	TRBJ2-3	TRBV7-3	TRBD2	CASSLTTTSGGSVTQYF	TGTGCCAGCAGCTTAACGACGACTAGCGGGGGCTCAGTTACGCAGTATTTT
.	TRBJ1-5	TRBV4-1	.	CASSLRRGGNQPQHF	TGCGCCAGCAGCCTAAGGAGGGGAGGCAATCAGCCCCAGCATTTT
few	TRBJ2-6	TRBV4-1	TRBD1	CASQPGGAGANVLTF	TGCGCCAGTCAACCAGGGGGCGCTGGGGCCAACGTCCTGACTTTC
.	TRBJ2-2	TRBV6-2/TRBV6-3	.	CASSSTNTGELFF	TGTGCCAGCAGTTCTACGAACACCGGGGAGCTGTTTTTT